This T cell receptor beta chain is drawn from a study of T cell responses to AZD1222 COVID-19 vaccine. To note about this clone: The antigen is unknown.

CDR1 and CDR2 (germline): LNHNV, YYDKDF (reference sequence). V was cut by 4 bases and J by 10 bases, with 14 bases left in between. The CDR3 extends over 13 amino acids. Study-level points and caveats: Of spike-specific TCRs, nearly half reportedly target regions left unmutated in variants. Among those given AZD1222, only five or six were seropositive at baseline. Mapped onto spike, vaccine-associated CD4 TCRs spanned it and were dominant at 160-218 and 743-854. Spike-specific TCR breadth and depth grew following two AZD1222 doses.

TCRdb's copy holds only in-frame clones and misses some; the assay was immunoSEQ multiplex PCR. The table records roughly 150,000 clones, around 88% of them present only once. The sequence came from an adult in good health. The genes are TRBV15 and TRBJ2-1; D is unresolved. Sequenced here: peripheral blood, sampled on day 0 of AZD1222 vaccination. CDR3 DNA: TGTGCCACCAGCACGGGTCCATCTAGGGAGCAGTTCTTC. It is translated as CATSTGPSREQFF.